This T cell receptor (beta chain) derives from a study of vaccination effects on CD4 cells after COVID-19. On the study more broadly: The vaccine given was either BNT162b2 or mRNA-1273, in two doses.

Study outcomes and limitations: Limitations: small convalescent group and missing early post-infection timepoints.

The CDR3 covers 14 residues. The ends lost 5 bases at V and 5 bases at J; junction bases unmatched: 8. Germline loops: CDR1 LNHNV, CDR2 YYDKDF (reference sequence). As concerns this clone: Its specificity is not known.

Method: immunoSEQ multiplex PCR; TCRdb's copy keeps in-frame clones and lacks some. The table records roughly 52,000 clones, roughly 70% of them present only once. Prior to sequencing, the ViraFEST assay stimulated PBMC with viral peptide pools, which expanded the antigen-specific CD4+ T cells. After around nine days in culture, the CD4+ T cells were isolated. Previously uninfected by SARS-CoV-2, the vaccine recipients also showed negative nucleocapsid antibodies. On both days 3 and 7, half of the culture medium was replaced with IL-2 medium. Sequenced material: CD4+ T cells from PBMCs cultured with SARS-CoV-2 spike peptides, taken before COVID-19 vaccination. The source is a human donor who received a COVID-19 vaccine. The chain has TRBV15 and TRBJ2-5; 7 positions match TRBD2. CDR3 amino acids: CATSPKRGGETQYF. CDR3 bases: TGTGCCACCAGCCCTAAGCGGGGAGGGGAGACCCAGTACTTC.